A single sample is the source of the 29 T cell receptor beta chains below, sequenced in a study of shared clonotypes between healthy human individuals. Sequenced by immunoSEQ multiplex PCR; TCRdb stores in-frame clones only, minus some. Among 900,000 to 1,200,000 clones listed, 78% were seen once. Sample: memory CD4+ T cells from PBMCs. Subset given: CD45RA-negative fraction. Source of these receptors: a man younger than 30 in good health. Some clones in this sample may be carry-over from other donors' samples.

Of note for this clone: Other DNA sequences in this sample translate to the same CDR3. The V and J genes are TRBV7-2 and TRBJ2-5; the match to TRBD1 covers 7 bases. Trimming cost V 4 bases and J 7 bases; bases outside gene matches: 6. The CDR3 runs to 13 residues. Per the germline V gene, CDR1 is SGHTA and CDR2 is FQGNSA. The CDR3 DNA follows: TGTGCCAGCAGCTCTGACAGGGAAGGGACCCAGTACTTC. Its translation is CASSSDREGTQYF. Looking up the rest from reference TRBV7-2 and TRBJ2-5 gives the full variable domain: GAGVSQSPSNKVTEKGKDVELRCDPISGHTALYWYRQSLGQGLEFLIYFQGNSAPDKSGLPSDRFSAERTGGSVSTLTIQRTQQEDSAVYLCASSSDREGTQYFGPGTRLLVL.

Only one count was recorded for this clone. The V and J genes are TRBV9 and TRBJ1-1; D remains unclear. Trimming stripped 0 bases from V and 11 bases from J, with 14 bases between. This CDR3 contains 13 residues. Germline V gene sequence: CDR1 SGDLS, CDR2 YYNGEE. CDR3: CASSVATQTKAFF. CDR3 bases: TGTGCCAGCAGCGTAGCTACCCAGACTAAGGCTTTCTTT.

V usage is TRBV6-1 and J usage is TRBJ1-1; unclear D gene. The CDR3 contains 12 residues. V gave up 6 bases and J gave up 5 bases, with 10 bases separating them. Germline CDR1 reads MNHNS; CDR2 reads SASEGT. This CDR3 reads CASSPIGTEAFF. CDR3 nucleotides: TGTGCCAGCAGCCCCATTGGGACTGAAGCTTTCTTT.

This clone appeared a few times. The rearrangement joins TRBV6-1 to TRBJ2-5; maybe TRBD2 (5 bases). The CDR3 is made up of 19 amino acids. V was trimmed by 1 base and J by 2 bases, leaving 23 bases between them. The germline V gene has CDR1 MNHNS and CDR2 SASEGT. The CDR3 reads CASSEGLQGLVRTQETQYF. In DNA form, the CDR3 reads TGTGCCAGCAGTGAAGGATTACAAGGGCTGGTTCGGACTCAAGAGACCCAGTACTTC.

This clone was counted once. This chain joins TRBV5-8 and TRBJ1-2; D is unclear. CDR1 is SGHTS, CDR2 YDEGEE, per germline. The CDR3 runs 15 residues. Trimming took off 0 bases at V and 4 bases at J, with 13 bases between the two ends. CDR3 sequence (DNA): TGTGCCAGCAGCTTGGAGTCCTCGGCGGTCTATGGCTACACCTTC. Amino acid sequence: CASSLESSAVYGYTF.

This clone was counted only a few times. Other DNA sequences in this specimen translate into the identical CDR3. J is TRBJ2-3 and V is TRBV7-9; D not certain. Germline-derived CDR1 and CDR2 are SEHNR and FQNEAQ (reference sequence). The length of the CDR3 is 12 residues. V gave up 3 bases and J gave up 6 bases, with 7 bases separating them. CDR3 protein: CASSFRADTQYF. For the CDR3, the DNA is TGTGCCAGCAGCTTTCGAGCGGATACGCAGTATTTT.

The V and J genes are TRBV4-3 and TRBJ1-1; D ambiguous. Trimming shortened V by 0 bases and J by 0 bases, and 5 bases separated the two germline ends. CDR3 size: 14 residues. Germline lookup yields CDR1 LGHNA and CDR2 YSLEER. CDR3: CASSQESVNTEAFF. CDR3 bases: TGCGCCAGCAGCCAAGAATCCGTGAACACTGAAGCTTTCTTT.

The chain links TRBV5-1 to TRBJ1-3; D uncertain. Germline values: CDR1 SGHRS, CDR2 YFSETQ. V was clipped by 0 bases and J by 0 bases, with 13 bases between them. This CDR3 has 17 amino acids. The CDR3 protein is CASSLGVGRHSGNTIYF. CDR3 sequence (DNA): TGCGCCAGCAGCTTGGGGGTTGGACGGCACTCTGGAAACACCATATATTTT.

The chain joins TRBV30 to TRBJ2-3, with a tentative D call TRBD2 (6 bases). This CDR3 is built from 15 residues. Germline V gives CDR1 GTSNPN, CDR2 SVGIG (reference sequence). V was shortened by 3 bases and J by 4 bases, with 17 bases between the two germline ends. Here the CDR3 reads CAWRKGGTWADTQYF. The CDR3 DNA is TGTGCCTGGAGGAAAGGCGGGACTTGGGCAGATACGCAGTATTTT.

J is TRBJ1-1 and V is TRBV6-5; D perhaps matches TRBD1 (5 bases). V dropped 4 bases and J dropped 4 bases, with 19 bases sitting between them. From germline, CDR1 is MNHEY and CDR2 SVGAGI. This CDR3 has 16 residues. The CDR3 DNA is TGTGCCAGCAGTTCAAGGGCAGGGAGGTCGGGCACTGAAGCTTTCTTT. This codes for CASSSRAGRSGTEAFF.

This clone showed up just a few times. J is TRBJ1-5 and V is TRBV28; 8 bases map to TRBD1. The CDR3 consists of 12 residues. CDR1 and CDR2 (germline): MDHEN, SYDVKM. J was trimmed by 11 bases and V by 6 bases; bases with no gene match: 6. In DNA, the CDR3 is TGTGCCAGCAGGAACACAGGGGGTGCCCAGCATTTT. It yields the protein CASRNTGGAQHF.

V is TRBV18 and J is TRBJ1-2; D gene unclear. This CDR3 is 14 amino acids long. Trimming took 3 bases from V and 4 from J, leaving 12 bases between them. Germline V gives CDR1 KGHSH, CDR2 LQKENI. The CDR3 here is CASSPGREGYGYTF. The CDR3 coding sequence is TGTGCCAGCTCACCCGGACGGGAGGGCTATGGCTACACCTTC.

The V call is TRBV18, the J call TRBJ2-7; 7 nucleotides match TRBD2. The CDR3 spans 15 residues. The J segment lost 2 bases and the V segment lost 6 bases, leaving 10 bases of the junction unmatched. From germline, CDR1 is KGHSH and CDR2 LQKENI. CDR3 loop: CASSDRLAEAYEQYF. The CDR3 region has the DNA TGTGCCAGCTCTGATCGTCTAGCGGAGGCCTACGAGCAGTACTTC.

The chain carries TRBV7-6 and TRBJ1-2, with TRBD1 as a possible D gene (6 bases). The CDR3 is 17 amino acids. V lost 4 bases, J lost 7 bases, and 25 bases lay in between. The germline V gene has CDR1 SGHVS and CDR2 FNYEAQ. In DNA, the CDR3 is TGTGCCAGCAGCTCCGGGACACTGGTTCAAGTAGTAGGTGGCTACACCTTC. As protein: CASSSGTLVQVVGGYTF.

This clone was picked up many times. The chain uses TRBV29-1 and TRBJ2-2; possibly TRBD2 for D (6 bases). Germline CDR1 SQVTM, CDR2 ANQGSEA. Trimming shortened V by 5 bases and J by 5 bases, and 12 bases separated the two germline ends. The CDR3 sequence is 13 residues long. The CDR3 bases are TGCAGCGTTAGGGTAGCGGCTACCGGGGAGCTGTTTTTT. Protein sequence: CSVRVAATGELFF.

The J gene is TRBJ2-6, the V gene TRBV11-2; 7 positions agree with TRBD1. This CDR3 spans 17 amino acids. The germline gives CDR1 SGHAT, CDR2 FQNNGV. Trimming removed 1 base from V and 0 bases from J; junction bases left unmatched: 3. For the CDR3, the DNA is TGTGCCAGCAGCTTAGGGACAGGTTCCTCTGGGGCCAACGTCCTGACTTTC. It codes for CASSLGTGSSGANVLTF.

J is TRBJ1-5 and V is TRBV7-3; D perhaps matches TRBD1 (5 bases). CDR3 length: 14 amino acids. Trimming stripped 5 bases from V and 6 bases from J, with 14 bases between. Looked up from germline, CDR1 is SGHTA and CDR2 is FQGTGA. DNA of the CDR3: TGTGCCAGCAGCCCGGGGGGTAGGTTTCAGCCCCAGCATTTT. Encoded protein: CASSPGGRFQPQHF.

CDR3 region: CANTADRWDGYTF. The CDR3 DNA reads TGTGCCAACACCGCGGACAGGTGGGATGGCTACACCTTC. This chain joins TRBV14 and TRBJ1-2; 7 bases fit TRBD1. J was trimmed by 6 bases and V by 10 bases; bases with no gene match: 11. Germline V lookup: CDR1 SGHDN, CDR2 FVKESK. This CDR3 spans 13 amino acids.

At least ten counts were recorded for this clone. The rearrangement links TRBV5-1 to TRBJ2-5; 7 bases match TRBD2. The CDR3 runs 13 residues. V gave up 7 bases and J gave up 2 bases; unmatched junction bases: 5. Per the germline V gene, CDR1 is SGHRS and CDR2 is YFSETQ. CDR3 region: CASPLANQETQYF. The CDR3 coding sequence is TGCGCCAGCCCACTAGCGAATCAAGAGACCCAGTACTTC.

This clone appeared a single time. The chain links TRBV6-7 to TRBJ1-4; 7 bases align to TRBD1. TRBV6-7 belongs to the ORF category, with a function that is uncertain. J was trimmed by 3 bases and V by 2 bases; bases with no gene match: 6. The length of the CDR3 is 16 residues. The CDR3 here is CASSYRGRGSNEKLFF. For the CDR3, the DNA is TGTGCCAGCAGTTACAGGGGGCGCGGGTCTAATGAAAAACTGTTTTTT.

The V gene is TRBV28, the J gene TRBJ2-7; possibly TRBD1 for D (5 bases). V was trimmed by 0 bases and J by 2 bases, leaving 8 bases between them. Germline loops: CDR1 MDHEN, CDR2 SYDVKM. This CDR3 region has 14 residues. The CDR3 DNA sequence: TGTGCCAGCAGTTTATGGGGGCCAACCTACGAGCAGTACTTC. It translates to CASSLWGPTYEQYF.

The chain links TRBV5-5 to TRBJ2-3; 10 nucleotides align to TRBD2. The germline CDR1 and CDR2 sequences are SGHKS and YYEKEE (reference sequence). This CDR3 region has 16 residues. V shed 4 bases and J 8 bases; nucleotides not matched to a gene: 13. CDR3 residues: CASSPQREGGSGTQYF. CDR3 DNA sequence: TGTGCCAGCAGCCCTCAGCGGGAGGGAGGTTCAGGTACGCAGTATTTT.

The DNA of the CDR3 is TGCGCCAGCAGCCCGACTTATGGGACAGGGGGCGAGCAGTACTTC. Translated, it gives CASSPTYGTGGEQYF. The chain links TRBV5-1 to TRBJ2-7; 11 nucleotides align to TRBD1. This CDR3 comprises 15 residues. The junction had 9 bases not matched to a gene; V was cut back by 4 bases and J by 6 bases. CDR1 is SGHRS and CDR2 is YFSETQ in the germline V gene. Full variable domain (rest looked up from reference TRBV5-1 and TRBJ2-7): KAGVTQTPRYLIKTRGQQVTLSCSPISGHRSVSWYQQTPGQGLQFLFEYFSETQRNKGNFPGRFSGRQFSNSRSEMNVSTLELGDSALYLCASSPTYGTGGEQYFGPGTRLTVT.

J is TRBJ2-1 and V is TRBV2; 9 bases fit TRBD2. After removal of 7 bases from V and 0 bases from J, the junction contained 4 bases not matched to a gene. The CDR3 extends over 15 amino acids. CDR1 and CDR2 from the germline V gene are SNHLY and FYNNEI. Written as DNA, the CDR3 is TGTGCCAGCACTAGCGGGGTCCTCTCCTACAATGAGCAGTTCTTC. Its translation: CASTSGVLSYNEQFF.

This clone was observed a handful of times. This rearrangement joins TRBV4-3 to TRBJ2-3; 13 positions agree with TRBD2. Trimming cost V 1 base and J 4 bases; bases outside gene matches: 5. The V gene's germline CDR1 is LGHNA and CDR2 YSLEER. The CDR3 spans 17 residues. The chain's CDR3 is CASSQGLAGGLADTQYF. The CDR3 region has the DNA TGCGCCAGCAGCCAAGGACTAGCGGGAGGACTTGCAGATACGCAGTATTTT.

Note on this clone: A junction boundary mismatches the germline segment, possibly from a read error. This chain links TRBV14 with TRBJ2-1; TRBD1 matches at 7 bases. The germline V gene has CDR1 SGHDN and CDR2 FVKESK. The CDR3 length is 15 residues. The CDR3 bases are TGTGCCAGCAGTCAAGCACACAGGGGTTGGGATGAGCAGTTCTTC. Its translation: CASSQAHRGWDEQFF.

The chain carries TRBV2 and TRBJ1-2; weak D call: TRBD1 (5 bases). Trimming took 5 bases from V and 4 from J, leaving 11 bases between them. This CDR3 region has 13 residues. Germline V lookup: CDR1 SNHLY, CDR2 FYNNEI. The CDR3 DNA is TGTGCCAGCAGTCAGGGACGGGGCTATGGCTACACCTTC. It encodes CASSQGRGYGYTF.

V usage is TRBV7-3 and J usage is TRBJ2-4, with 10 nucleotides matching TRBD1. The V segment lost 4 bases and the J segment 7 bases; nucleotides outside the gene matches: 1. The CDR3 covers 13 residues. Germline CDR1 and CDR2: SGHTA and FQGTGA. The CDR3: CASSWTGGNIQYF. DNA of the CDR3: TGTGCCAGCAGCTGGACAGGGGGGAACATTCAGTACTTC.

This clone was seen only once. The rearrangement links TRBV28 to TRBJ1-3; a possible D gene is TRBD1 (6 bases). Trimming pared 6 bases from V and 3 bases from J, leaving 15 bases between. This CDR3 contains 15 residues. Germline V gives CDR1 MDHEN, CDR2 SYDVKM. The CDR3 reads CASRSGGADGNTIYF. CDR3 nucleotides: TGTGCCAGCAGGTCCGGGGGGGCGGATGGAAACACCATATATTTT.